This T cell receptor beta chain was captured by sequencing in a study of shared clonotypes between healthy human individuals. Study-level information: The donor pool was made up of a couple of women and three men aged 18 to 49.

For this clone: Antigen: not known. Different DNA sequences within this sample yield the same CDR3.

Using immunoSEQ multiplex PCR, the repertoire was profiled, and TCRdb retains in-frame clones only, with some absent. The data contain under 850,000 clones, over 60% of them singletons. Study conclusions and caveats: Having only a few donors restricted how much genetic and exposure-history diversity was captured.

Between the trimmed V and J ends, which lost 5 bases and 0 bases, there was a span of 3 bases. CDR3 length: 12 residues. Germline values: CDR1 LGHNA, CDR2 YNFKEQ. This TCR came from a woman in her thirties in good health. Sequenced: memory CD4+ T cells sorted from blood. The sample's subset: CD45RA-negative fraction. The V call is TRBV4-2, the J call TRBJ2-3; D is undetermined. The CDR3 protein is CASSSSTDTQYF. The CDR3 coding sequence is TGTGCCAGCAGCTCCAGCACAGATACGCAGTATTTT.